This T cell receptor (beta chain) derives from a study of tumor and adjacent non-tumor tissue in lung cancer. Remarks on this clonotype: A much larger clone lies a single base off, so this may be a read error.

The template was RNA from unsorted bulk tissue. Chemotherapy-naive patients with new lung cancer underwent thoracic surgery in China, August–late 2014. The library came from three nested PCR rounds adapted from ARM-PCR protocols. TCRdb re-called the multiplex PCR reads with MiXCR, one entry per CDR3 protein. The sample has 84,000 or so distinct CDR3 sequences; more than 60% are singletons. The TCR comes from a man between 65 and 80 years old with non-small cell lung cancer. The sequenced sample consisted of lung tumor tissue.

CDR3 sequence: CAWSVVHEQHF. The CDR3 DNA is TGTGCCTGGAGTGTTGTCCACGAGCAGCACTTC. V and J are TRBV30 and TRBJ2-7; D is ambiguous. Germline V gene data show CDR1 as GTSNPN and CDR2 as SVGIG (reference sequence). This CDR3 is 11 amino acids long.